Presented here are 15 T cell receptor beta chains from one specimen sequenced in a study of T cells in Graves' hyperthyroidism and ophthalmopathy. RNA transcripts gave rise to amplified TCR beta CDR3 regions. The TCR CDR3 was amplified in a first-round RT-PCR using the HTBI primer set. TCRdb analysed the multiplex PCR reads with MiXCR anew, one entry per CDR3 protein. The profile shows some 530,000 distinct CDR3 sequences, under 25% of them singletons. Sequenced sample: blood. The receptors here all came from a woman in her 70s with Graves' ophthalmopathy.

This clonotype was detected only once. This may be a read error: a much more frequent sequence differs by one nucleotide. The J gene is TRBJ1-5, the V gene TRBV7-2; possibly TRBD1 for D (6 bases). Deletions cut 3 bases from V and 4 bases from J, with 19 bases between. CDR3 length: 17 amino acids. The germline CDR1 and CDR2 sequences are SGHTA and FQGNSA. In DNA, the CDR3 is TGTGCCAGCAGCTTCGTCGGGGGCCAAAGAACAAATCAGCCCCAGCATTTT. It is translated as CASSFVGGQRTNQPQHF.

This clonotype was observed a handful of times. CDR3 bases: TGTGCCAGCTCACATTGGGCCCCAATGGGGAATCAGCCCCAGCATTTT. It codes for CASSHWAPMGNQPQHF. V is TRBV18 and J is TRBJ1-5; D is uncertain. The CDR3 spans 16 residues. Germline CDR1 reads KGHSH; CDR2 reads LQKENI. Trimming removed 4 bases at V and 4 bases at J, with 17 bases between.

The chain links TRBV5-5 to TRBJ1-1; D is uncertain. Germline lookup yields CDR1 SGHKS and CDR2 YYEKEE (reference sequence). V gave up 4 bases and J gave up 4 bases, with 17 bases separating them. CDR3 length: 15 residues. The CDR3 sequence is CASSPAGGRVTEAFF. The CDR3 DNA reads as TGTGCCAGCAGCCCAGCGGGAGGGCGGGTCACTGAAGCTTTCTTT.

The table lists this clonotype with many counts. The chain couples TRBV10-3 to TRBJ2-3; D is undetermined. Deletions cut 3 bases from V and 5 bases from J, with 9 bases between. Germline-derived CDR1 and CDR2 are ENHRY and SYGVKD. The CDR3 is 13 residues long. CDR3 sequence (DNA): TGTGCCATCAGTGATCTAGATGGAGATACGCAGTATTTT. Amino acids: CAISDLDGDTQYF.

In this sample, this clonotype turned up once. The V gene is TRBV6-1, the J gene TRBJ2-6; D gene unclear. Germline-derived CDR1 and CDR2 are MNHNS and SASEGT. The ends were cut back, 10 bases at V and 1 base at J, with 5 bases in the middle. The CDR3 consists of 12 residues. The CDR3 loop is CATESGANVLTF. The CDR3 DNA reads as TGTGCCACCGAATCTGGGGCCAACGTCCTGACTTTC.

V gene TRBV20-1 combines with J gene TRBJ2-4; weak D call: TRBD2 (6 bases). The CDR3 length is 11 residues. V was clipped by 7 bases and J by 8 bases, with 12 bases between them. Per germline, CDR1 DFQATT and CDR2 SNEGSKA (reference sequence). This CDR3 is CSVRGNDIQYF. The CDR3 DNA reads as TGCAGTGTCCGGGGGAACGACATTCAGTACTTC.

At least ten counts were recorded for this clonotype. This rearrangement joins TRBV2 to TRBJ2-3, with D tentatively TRBD2 (6 bases). Trimming took 1 base from V and 8 from J, leaving 7 bases between them. The CDR3 contains 12 residues. Per germline, CDR1 SNHLY and CDR2 FYNNEI. The CDR3 DNA reads as TGTGCCAGCAGTGAAGGGAGGGGTACGCAGTATTTT. It encodes CASSEGRGTQYF.

The table lists this clonotype with many counts. The rearrangement uses TRBV2 and TRBJ2-1; D possibly matches TRBD1 or TRBD2 (5 bases each). The germline V gene has CDR1 SNHLY and CDR2 FYNNEI. The V end lost 10 bases, the J end lost 13 bases, and 23 bases lay between the germline ends. CDR3 length equals 13 residues. The CDR3 loop reads CATTTQLAGPQFF. The CDR3 DNA sequence: TGTGCCACCACGACCCAGCTAGCAGGGCCTCAGTTCTTC.

This clonotype came up many times. The chain recombines TRBV7-8 with TRBJ1-1, with D maybe TRBD1 (5 bases). Germline CDR1 SGHVS, CDR2 FQNEAQ. The CDR3 extends over 15 amino acids. V was clipped by 2 bases and J by 5 bases, with 15 bases between them. The CDR3 nucleotides are TGTGCCAGCAGCTTAATGATCGGGGCCGGTACTGAAGCTTTCTTT. Translated, it gives CASSLMIGAGTEAFF.

This clonotype was seen at least ten times. The chain is built from TRBV2 and TRBJ2-7, with 7 bases that match TRBD2. V was pared by 7 bases and J by 6 bases, with 9 bases of the junction left unmatched. This CDR3 has 13 residues. From germline, CDR1 is SNHLY and CDR2 FYNNEI. CDR3 coding DNA: TGTGCCAGCAACCCAGCGGGAACGGGCGAGCAGTACTTC. It codes for CASNPAGTGEQYF. Supplemented by reference TRBV2 and TRBJ2-7, the full variable domain reads EPEVTQTPSHQVTQMGQEVILRCVPISNHLYFYWYRQILGQKVEFLVSFYNNEISEKSEIFDDQFSVERPDGSNFTLKIRSTKLEDSAMYFCASNPAGTGEQYFGPGTRLTVT.

The chain joins TRBV5-1 to TRBJ2-1; D unresolved. CDR1 is SGHRS, CDR2 YFSETQ, per germline. There are 12 residues in the CDR3. Trimming cost V 0 bases and J 8 bases, with 6 bases left between them. The CDR3 DNA reads TGCGCCAGCAGCTTGGAATACTATGAGCAGTTCTTC. It encodes CASSLEYYEQFF.

The V gene is TRBV10-2, the J gene TRBJ1-1; D not certain. Deletions cut 4 bases from V and 3 bases from J, with 9 bases between. The CDR3 is made up of 13 amino acids. Germline assignment: CDR1 WSHSY and CDR2 SAAADI. The CDR3 DNA reads TGCGCCAGCAGTGCGGGGAGTTACACTGAAGCTTTCTTT. Translated: CASSAGSYTEAFF.

This clonotype was counted many times. This chain uses TRBV11-2 with TRBJ2-2; 9 bases map to TRBD1. The J segment lost 3 bases and the V segment lost 1 base, leaving 6 bases of the junction unmatched. The CDR3 has 17 residues. The V gene's germline CDR1 is SGHAT and CDR2 FQNNGV. DNA of the CDR3: TGTGCCAGCAGCTTAGTTACAGGGGGCGCTTACACCGGGGAGCTGTTTTTT. Translating it yields CASSLVTGGAYTGELFF. Full variable domain (rest looked up from reference TRBV11-2 and TRBJ2-2): EAGVAQSPRYKIIEKRQSVAFWCNPISGHATLYWYQQILGQGPKLLIQFQNNGVVDDSQLPKDRFSAERLKGVDSTLKIQPAKLEDSAVYLCASSLVTGGAYTGELFFGEGSRLTVL.

The genes are TRBV19 and TRBJ2-7, with TRBD1 matching 8 bases. The CDR3 runs to 16 residues. The germline CDR1 and CDR2 sequences are LNHDA and SQIVND (reference sequence). Trimming removed 6 bases from V and 2 bases from J; junction bases left unmatched: 12. CDR3 amino acids: CASRGQGASRAYEQYF. CDR3 nucleotides: TGTGCCAGTAGGGGCCAGGGGGCGTCAAGGGCCTACGAGCAGTACTTC.

This clonotype showed up just a few times. This chain connects TRBV6-1 to TRBJ1-6; D perhaps matches TRBD1 (6 bases). V was trimmed by 2 bases and J by 12 bases, leaving 11 bases between them. The CDR3 consists of 13 residues. CDR1 is MNHNS and CDR2 is SASEGT in the germline V gene. CDR3 in DNA: TGTGCCAGCAGTGAATTCGGGGGGCGACCCCTCCACTTT. Amino acids: CASSEFGGRPLHF.